This TCR beta chain was observed in a study of blood T cell repertoires in COVID-19. About the research overall: Samples of COVID-19 (acute and convalescent) were obtained from the United States, Italy and Spain.

Assay: immunoSEQ multiplex PCR; the TCRdb copy retains only in-frame clones and omits some. This table holds some 250,000 clones, roughly 90% found once. The length of the CDR3 is 20 residues. Trimming stripped 0 bases from V and 0 bases from J, with 18 bases between. From germline, CDR1 is LGHDT and CDR2 YNNKEL (reference sequence). This study enrolled people aged about 18 to 100 from about two dozen US geographic areas. Donors were grouped by their self-reported clinical history. Cohort 3 donors were reported recovered after two negative PCRs, clearance, or symptom resolution. Material for sequencing was PBMCs or T cells enriched from blood (not recorded which). V is TRBV3-1 (or the pseudogene TRBV3-2) and J is TRBJ1-6; perhaps TRBD1 as D (5 bases). The sequence was collected from a man aged 35 to 55 who had recovered from COVID-19. This CDR3 reads CASSQDKARGAHSYNSPLHF. In DNA form, the CDR3 reads TGTGCCAGCAGCCAAGACAAAGCGCGCGGGGCCCACTCCTATAATTCACCCCTCCACTTT.